The clone carrying this T cell receptor (beta chain) was seen repeatedly, ten times or more. Its target is unknown. The donors were all Caucasian adults (living in Nashville, Tennessee). The authors divided CD4+ cells into CD45RA+ naive and CD45RA-negative memory subsets. Produced via immunoSEQ multiplex PCR; TCRdb's table is partial and in-frame only. This sample carries 950,000 to 1,300,000 clones, approximately 68% of them seen once, and the ten largest clones take approximately 1.5%. The germline V gene encodes CDR1 SGHDN and CDR2 FVKESK. V was clipped by 0 bases and J by 3 bases, with 9 bases between them. The CDR3 extends over 14 amino acids. The sample belongs to a study of shared clonotypes between healthy human individuals. The study's findings and limits: Only blood underwent sampling, and tissue repertoires likely differ.

Sequences were obtained from memory CD4+ T cells sorted from blood. Subset indicated: CD45RA-negative fraction. The chain has TRBV14 and TRBJ2-7; no firm D call. The clonotype was recovered from a man younger than 35 in good health. The CDR3 spells CASSQETARYEQYF. In nucleotides, the CDR3 is TGTGCCAGCAGCCAAGAAACAGCGCGCTACGAGCAGTACTTC.